Presented here are 20 T cell receptor beta chains from one specimen sequenced in a study of blood T cell repertoires in COVID-19. Some clones are missing from TCRdb's copy, which holds only in-frame ones; the method was immunoSEQ multiplex PCR. Of roughly 120,000 clones in the sample, more than 70% were seen once. The specimen sequenced was peripheral blood. The receptors were sampled from a man between 65 and 85 years old with acute or convalescent COVID-19.

The rearrangement joins TRBV14 to TRBJ2-1; 9 nucleotides match TRBD2. Per germline, CDR1 SGHDN and CDR2 FVKESK. V gave up 7 bases and J gave up 3 bases; unmatched junction bases: 10. This CDR3 has 16 residues. The CDR3 DNA is TGTGCCAGCAACGACCTTGGGCGGGGGGGCTACAATGAGCAGTTCTTC. Protein sequence: CASNDLGRGGYNEQFF.

V and J are TRBV10-2 and TRBJ2-3, with D possibly matching TRBD2 (6 bases). Germline CDR1 reads WSHSY; CDR2 reads SAAADI. The CDR3 runs to 14 residues. With 6 bases removed from V and 5 bases from J, the gap between germline ends came to 15 bases. Written as DNA, the CDR3 is TGCGCCAGCAGGGCCGGGGGTTGGAGAGATACGCAGTATTTT. This gives the protein CASRAGGWRDTQYF.

The chain couples TRBV5-8 to TRBJ2-2; 7 nucleotides match TRBD1. Germline V CDR1 and CDR2: SGHTS, YDEGEE. CDR3 length equals 16 residues. V lost 8 bases and J lost 1; bases outside the gene matches: 11. The CDR3 nucleotides are TGTGCCAGTGAGACAGGGCGGTGGGGGAACACCGGGGAGCTGTTTTTT. Translation gives CASETGRWGNTGELFF.

This chain connects TRBV11-3 to TRBJ2-3; TRBD1 matches at 11 bases. Germline V gene data show CDR1 as SGHNT and CDR2 as YENEEA. Trimming removed 4 bases from V and 6 bases from J; junction bases left unmatched: 9. This CDR3 has 16 amino acids. This CDR3 reads CASSSRTGGTTDTQYF. The CDR3 DNA follows: TGTGCCAGCAGCTCCCGGACAGGGGGCACCACGGATACGCAGTATTTT.

The V gene is TRBV27, the J gene TRBJ1-4, with D possibly matching TRBD1 (6 bases). V was shortened by 6 bases and J by 11 bases, with 13 bases between the two germline ends. The CDR3 spans 12 residues. Germline V gene lookup returns CDR1 MNHEY and CDR2 SMNVEV (reference sequence). CDR3 sequence: CASRQGNMKLFF. CDR3 DNA sequence: TGTGCCAGCAGGCAGGGGAATATGAAACTGTTTTTT.

V usage is TRBV4-1 and J usage is TRBJ2-7, with 12 bases identical to TRBD2. The germline gives CDR1 MGHRA, CDR2 YSYEKL. The CDR3 runs to 15 residues. The J segment lost 1 base and the V segment lost 6 bases, leaving 4 bases of the junction unmatched. Here the CDR3 reads CASSPTSGGSYEQYF. CDR3 DNA sequence: TGCGCCAGCAGTCCAACTAGCGGGGGGTCCTACGAGCAGTACTTC.

Of note for this clone: Other DNA sequences in the sample encode the same CDR3. The rearrangement uses TRBV9 and TRBJ1-4; no definite D call. This CDR3 comprises 14 residues. CDR1 SGDLS and CDR2 YYNGEE come from the germline V gene. V lost 2 bases, J lost 3 bases, and 8 bases lay in between. Here the CDR3 reads CASSVGGPNEKLFF. In nucleotides, the CDR3 is TGTGCCAGCAGCGTGGGAGGCCCTAATGAAAAACTGTTTTTT.

The chain employs TRBV10-3 and TRBJ2-7; TRBD2 is a possible D gene (6 bases). Germline values: CDR1 ENHRY, CDR2 SYGVKD. Trimming took off 4 bases at V and 1 base at J, with 11 bases between the two ends. There are 14 residues in the CDR3. The CDR3 reads CAISVTGLSYEQYF. The CDR3 nucleotides read TGTGCCATCAGTGTCACGGGACTTTCCTACGAGCAGTACTTC.

V is TRBV30 and J is TRBJ1-2; no definite D call. Germline values: CDR1 GTSNPN, CDR2 SVGIG (reference sequence). V lost 0 bases and J lost 8, with 19 bases in between. The CDR3 extends over 15 amino acids. CDR3 in amino acids: CAWSVLKVSGFGYTF. In nucleotides, the CDR3 is TGTGCCTGGAGTGTACTAAAGGTATCCGGGTTCGGCTACACCTTC.

As DNA, the CDR3 is TGTGCCAGCAGCCAAGATGGGCCGCCGACTAGCTATGGCTACACCTTC. Amino acid sequence: CASSQDGPPTSYGYTF. The chain links TRBV3-1 (or the pseudogene TRBV3-2) to TRBJ1-2; D call uncertain. The CDR3 consists of 16 residues. V shed 0 bases and J shed 4 bases, with 15 bases lying between them. CDR1 is LGHDT and CDR2 is YNNKEL in the germline V gene (reference sequence).

The chain has TRBV7-9 and TRBJ2-7; no definite D call. The CDR3 extends over 13 amino acids. Trimming removed 1 base from V and 3 bases from J, with 7 bases in between. Germline CDR1 is SEHNR and CDR2 is FQNEAQ (reference sequence). In DNA form, the CDR3 reads TGTGCCAGCAGCTTAGATTCCCTCTACGAGCAGTACTTC. Translated, it gives CASSLDSLYEQYF.

V and J are TRBV10-3 and TRBJ1-5; D ambiguous. The CDR3 consists of 14 residues. V dropped 4 bases and J dropped 0 bases, with 7 bases sitting between them. Per the germline V gene, CDR1 is ENHRY and CDR2 is SYGVKD. CDR3 protein: CAISAGNSNQPQHF. Written as DNA, the CDR3 is TGTGCCATCAGTGCCGGGAATAGCAATCAGCCCCAGCATTTT.

The chain uses TRBV7-6 and TRBJ1-3; perhaps TRBD1 as D (5 bases). V dropped 4 bases and J dropped 2 bases, with 12 bases sitting between them. The CDR3 extends over 15 amino acids. CDR1 and CDR2 from the germline V gene are SGHVS and FNYEAQ. The chain's CDR3 is CASSSLPGAGNTIYF. CDR3 bases: TGTGCCAGCAGCTCCCTGCCGGGGGCTGGAAACACCATATATTTT.

The chain joins TRBV6-1 to TRBJ1-1; D is unclear. The CDR3 covers 13 residues. Germline CDR1 reads MNHNS; CDR2 reads SASEGT. Trimming stripped 2 bases from V and 8 bases from J, with 12 bases between. CDR3 DNA sequence: TGTGCCAGCAGTGAAAGCCTCCTTCGGGAAGCTTTCTTT. Translated, it gives CASSESLLREAFF.

The chain combines TRBV12-2 with TRBJ2-3; TRBD2, the D gene given by the table, was not confirmed from the DNA. TRBV12-2 is a listed pseudogene. This CDR3 has 16 amino acids. The CDR3 nucleotides read TGTGCAAGTCGCTTAGCCGTCGGGGGTAGTGCAGATACGCAGTATTTT. Translating gives CASRLAVGGSADTQYF.

The chain combines TRBV7-2 with TRBJ1-6; TRBD1 might be the D (6 bases). Trimming took off 5 bases at V and 6 bases at J, with 17 bases between the two ends. This CDR3 is 16 amino acids long. The V gene's germline CDR1 is SGHTA and CDR2 FQGNSA. The DNA of the CDR3 is TGTGCCAGCAGCCCTCTCGGGAGGGGGGGTAATTCACCCCTCCACTTT. Encoded protein: CASSPLGRGGNSPLHF.

The rearrangement uses TRBV11-2 and TRBJ1-2, with 9 nucleotides matching TRBD1. Germline trimming cut 2 bases from V and 8 bases from J; bases unmatched to any gene: 6. Germline CDR1 is SGHAT and CDR2 is FQNNGV. CDR3 length equals 14 residues. DNA for the CDR3: TGTGCCAGCAGCTTACGCACAGGGGGCAAGGGCTACACCTTC. This sequence encodes CASSLRTGGKGYTF.

The V and J genes are TRBV6-6 and TRBJ1-5, with TRBD1 as a possible D gene (5 bases). The CDR3 is 16 amino acids. V lost 6 bases and J lost 5, with 20 bases in between. Germline V gives CDR1 MNHNY, CDR2 SVGAGI (reference sequence). CDR3 residues: CASREPVSGLYQPQHF. Written as DNA, the CDR3 is TGTGCCAGCAGAGAACCCGTGTCAGGGCTTTATCAGCCCCAGCATTTT.

The chain combines TRBV10-3 with TRBJ2-2; maybe TRBD1 (6 bases). Germline V gives CDR1 ENHRY, CDR2 SYGVKD. Trimming removed 10 bases from V and 4 bases from J, with 10 bases in between. The CDR3 runs 12 residues. CDR3 residues: CATQGFTGELFF. CDR3 nucleotide sequence: TGTGCCACCCAGGGGTTCACCGGGGAGCTGTTTTTT.

CDR3 residues: CASRFSGTGYGYTF. The CDR3 coding sequence is TGTGCCAGCAGGTTTTCGGGTACAGGCTATGGCTACACCTTC. The chain has TRBV7-9 and TRBJ1-2; D may be TRBD1 (5 bases). The CDR3 runs to 14 residues. V was clipped by 6 bases and J by 4 bases, with 15 bases between them. Per the germline V gene, CDR1 is SEHNR and CDR2 is FQNEAQ (reference sequence).